This paragraph reports one TCR beta chain. The data originate from a study of blood T cell repertoires in COVID-19. Study summary: The analysed material was cDNA or gDNA that came from T cells, B-cell-depleted T cells, or PBMCs.

The table came from immunoSEQ multiplex PCR; TCRdb's copy has only in-frame clones and leaves some out. The sample records roughly 170,000 clones, over 65% being singletons. Ages ranged from roughly 18 to 100 years, with residence in about 24 US areas. Clinical history as reported by participants underpinned cohort assignment. Cohort 3 recovered donors had two negative PCRs, clearance, or symptom resolution. Trimming shortened V by 7 bases and J by 6 bases, and 13 bases separated the two germline ends. CDR1 and CDR2 from the germline V gene are SNHLY and FYNNEI. This CDR3 is 12 amino acids long. The sequenced sample was PBMCs or T cells enriched from blood (not recorded which). The chain has TRBV2 and TRBJ2-7, with D unresolved. The TCR comes from a woman aged 50 to 60 who had recovered from COVID-19. This CDR3 reads CASKLVAAEQYV. The CDR3 bases are TGTGCCAGCAAATTAGTAGCCGCCGAGCAGTACGTC.